Sequencing of this TCR beta chain was carried out in a study of T cell responses to AZD1222 COVID-19 vaccine. The germline gives CDR1 MGHRA, CDR2 YSYEKL. The J segment lost 8 bases and the V segment lost 3 bases, leaving 7 bases of the junction unmatched. The CDR3 runs to 14 residues. Second-dose schedules of about 4 or about 12 weeks were combined. Data came from immunoSEQ multiplex PCR; TCRdb stores just in-frame clones and leaves some out. The sample holds around 80,000 clones, 83% seen once. Sequencing used peripheral blood, obtained 28 days after the second AZD1222 dose. The source of this sequence is an adult who received the AZD1222 COVID-19 vaccine. The chain uses TRBV4-1 and TRBJ1-2; 9 bases fit TRBD1. DNA for the CDR3: TGCGCCAGCAGCCATCCGGGACAGGGTGACGGCTACACCTTC. Protein: CASSHPGQGDGYTF.